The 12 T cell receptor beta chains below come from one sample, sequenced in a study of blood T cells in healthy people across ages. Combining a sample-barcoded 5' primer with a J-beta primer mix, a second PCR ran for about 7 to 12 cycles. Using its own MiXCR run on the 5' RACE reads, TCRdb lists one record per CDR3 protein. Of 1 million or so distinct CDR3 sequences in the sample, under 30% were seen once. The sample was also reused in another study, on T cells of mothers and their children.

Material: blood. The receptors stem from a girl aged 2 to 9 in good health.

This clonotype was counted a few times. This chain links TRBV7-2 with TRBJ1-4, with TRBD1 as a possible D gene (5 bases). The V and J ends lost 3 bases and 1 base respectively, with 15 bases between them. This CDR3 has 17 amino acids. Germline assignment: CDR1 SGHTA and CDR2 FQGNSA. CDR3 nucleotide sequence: TGTGCCAGCAGCTTGACAGAGACGTTTCGAACTAATGAAAAACTGTTTTTT. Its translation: CASSLTETFRTNEKLFF.

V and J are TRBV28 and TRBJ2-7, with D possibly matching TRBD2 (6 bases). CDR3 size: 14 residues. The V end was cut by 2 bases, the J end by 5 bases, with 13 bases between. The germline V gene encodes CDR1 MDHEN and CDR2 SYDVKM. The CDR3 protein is CASSLTSLGNEQYF. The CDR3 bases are TGTGCCAGCAGTTTAACTAGCTTAGGCAACGAGCAGTACTTC. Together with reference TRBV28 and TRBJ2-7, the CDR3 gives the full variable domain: DVKVTQSSRYLVKRTGEKVFLECVQDMDHENMFWYRQDPGLGLRLIYFSYDVKMKEKGDIPEGYSVSREKKERFSLILESASTNQTSMYLCASSLTSLGNEQYFGPGTRLTVT.

DNA of the CDR3: TGTGCCAGCAGTTTACTTCCGGAATCCTACGAGCAGTACTTC. This translates into CASSLLPESYEQYF. The J gene is TRBJ2-5, the V gene TRBV27; D remains unclear. The DNA end favors TRBJ2-7, so the J call may be wrong. Germline V lookup: CDR1 MNHEY, CDR2 SMNVEV (reference sequence). The CDR3 consists of 14 residues.

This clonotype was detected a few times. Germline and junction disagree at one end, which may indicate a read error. The CDR3 DNA is TGCACCAGCAGCCAAGAAAGCGGCGACTTTCATCAGCCCCAGCATTTT. Translation: CTSSQESGDFHQPQHF. This chain links TRBV4-3 with TRBJ1-5; no definite D call. The CDR3 covers 16 residues. CDR1 LGHNA and CDR2 YSLEER come from the germline V gene.

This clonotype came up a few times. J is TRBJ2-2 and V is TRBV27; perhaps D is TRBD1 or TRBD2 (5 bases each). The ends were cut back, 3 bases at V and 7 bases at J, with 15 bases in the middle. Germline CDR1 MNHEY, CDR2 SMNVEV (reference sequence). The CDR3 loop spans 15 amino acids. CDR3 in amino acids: CASSFVERGNGELFF. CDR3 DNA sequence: TGTGCCAGCAGTTTTGTAGAGAGGGGCAACGGGGAGCTGTTTTTT.

In DNA form, the CDR3 reads TGTGCCAGCAGTTTGTTAACCGGGACACCTCCCCACTACGAGCAGTACTTC. Its protein product is CASSLLTGTPPHYEQYF. The chain carries TRBV27 and TRBJ2-7; the D gene is possibly TRBD1 (6 bases). The CDR3 consists of 17 residues. Trimming took 3 bases from V and 3 from J, leaving 21 bases between them. Germline-derived CDR1 and CDR2 are MNHEY and SMNVEV (reference sequence).

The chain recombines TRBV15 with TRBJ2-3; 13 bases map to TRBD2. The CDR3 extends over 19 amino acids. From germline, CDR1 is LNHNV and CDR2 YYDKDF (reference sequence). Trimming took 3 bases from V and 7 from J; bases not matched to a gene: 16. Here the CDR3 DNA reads TGTGCCACCAGCAGTGACGACCTGCTACTAGCGGGGGGGACCCATACGCAGTATTTT. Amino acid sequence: CATSSDDLLLAGGTHTQYF.

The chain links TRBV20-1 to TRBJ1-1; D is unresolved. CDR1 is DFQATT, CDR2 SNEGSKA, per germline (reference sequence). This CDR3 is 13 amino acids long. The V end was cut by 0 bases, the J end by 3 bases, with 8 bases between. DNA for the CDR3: TGCAGTGCTAGAGAGCGGCGGTACACTGAAGCTTTCTTT. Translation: CSARERRYTEAFF.

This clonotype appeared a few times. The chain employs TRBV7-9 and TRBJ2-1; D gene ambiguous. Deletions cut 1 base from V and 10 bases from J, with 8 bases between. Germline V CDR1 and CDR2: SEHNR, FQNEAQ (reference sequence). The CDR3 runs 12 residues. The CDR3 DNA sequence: TGTGCCAGCAGCTTAGACGATGGCGAGCAGTTCTTC. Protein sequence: CASSLDDGEQFF.

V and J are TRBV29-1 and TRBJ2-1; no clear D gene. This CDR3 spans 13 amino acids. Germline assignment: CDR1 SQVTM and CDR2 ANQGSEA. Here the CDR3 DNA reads TGCAGAGTAGGTGGGCGGAGAGACAATGAGCAGTTCTTC. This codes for CRVGGRRDNEQFF.

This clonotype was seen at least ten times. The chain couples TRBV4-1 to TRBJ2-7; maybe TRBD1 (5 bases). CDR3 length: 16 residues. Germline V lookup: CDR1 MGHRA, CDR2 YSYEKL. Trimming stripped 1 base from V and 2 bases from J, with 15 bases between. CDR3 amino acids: CASSQAGREYPYEQYF. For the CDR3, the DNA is TGCGCCAGCAGCCAAGCTGGCAGGGAATACCCCTACGAGCAGTACTTC.

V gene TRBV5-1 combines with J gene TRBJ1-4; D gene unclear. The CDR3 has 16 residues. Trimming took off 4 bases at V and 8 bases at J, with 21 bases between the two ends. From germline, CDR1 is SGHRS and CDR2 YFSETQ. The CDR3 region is CASSPLSTWPAEKLFF. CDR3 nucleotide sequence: TGCGCCAGCAGCCCTCTCTCGACTTGGCCGGCGGAAAAACTGTTTTTT.